The sequence of this T cell receptor beta chain was determined in a study of cytomegalovirus exposure and HLA in healthy donors. As regards this clone: Its matching antigen is unknown.

Trimming removed 4 bases from V and 3 bases from J; junction bases left unmatched: 6. Germline loops: CDR1 MNHNS, CDR2 SASEGT. This CDR3 is built from 16 residues. The PCR used 60 Vbeta and 13 Jbeta primers. The data were produced by immunoSEQ multiplex PCR, yet TCRdb's version contains in-frame clones alone and is incomplete. The sample comprises around 39,000 clones, about 60% of which are singletons, and about 8.5% rests with the top ten. Findings and caveats of the study: In a later analysis, CMV-associated beta chains were mostly HLA-associated, it appeared. Researchers reportedly found TCR beta sequences accurately predicted most subjects' HLA-A and HLA-B alleles.

The J gene is TRBJ1-4, the V gene TRBV6-1; 9 bases are shared with TRBD1. This TCR was sampled from a human donor in good health. Sequenced sample: PBMCs. CDR3 protein: CASSATGGSANEKLFF. The CDR3 DNA is TGTGCCAGCAGTGCGACAGGGGGGTCGGCTAATGAAAAACTGTTTTTT.